The clone carrying this TCR beta chain was picked up many times. The antigen is not known. This CDR3 contains 15 residues. J lost 7 bases, V lost 5 bases, and 7 bases had no gene match. This sample was taken from a study of T-cell reconstitution after alpha-beta-depleted transplantation in children. General study points: Roughly two months post-transplant, alpha-beta T cells reportedly originated from several hundred graft clones that had expanded. Some patients owed their high day-60 TCRbeta diversity to surviving recipient T cells and thymic progenitors.

A library of TCRbeta sequences, prepared with unique molecular identifiers, was generated. TCRdb called the PCR reads again in MiXCR, with one record for every CDR3 protein. This table holds approximately 230,000 distinct CDR3 sequences, about 25% found once. The starting material was PBMCs, obtained before TCRalphabeta/CD19-depleted stem cell transplant. The rearrangement joins TRBV12-3 or TRBV12-4 to TRBJ2-1, with 11 bases that match TRBD2. The TCR originated in a girl aged 2 to 10 with Fanconi anemia, due to receive a stem cell transplant. This CDR3 reads CASSPRLAGNNEQFF. The CDR3 DNA sequence: TGTGCCAGCAGTCCCCGACTAGCGGGGAATAATGAGCAGTTCTTC.